This record covers a single TCR beta chain. Its antigen is currently unknown. This record comes from a study of beta chain features in type 1 diabetes. The CDR3 is made up of 16 amino acids. The trim removed 0 bases at V and 4 bases at J, leaving 6 bases unmatched. Germline lookup yields CDR1 SGDLS and CDR2 YYNGEE. General study findings and limits: In the patient group, naive, central memory and Treg TCRB repertoires seemed more alike than in the healthy donor group. Significant though moderate, a shortening of TCRB CDR3s appeared in all four CD4+ subsets of Type 1 diabetes patients. Unsettled here was the matter of whether HLA type influences TCRB rearrangement.

Of the isolated RNA, all was reverse transcribed, and so the sequenced material was expressed TCRB transcripts. The table came from immunoSEQ multiplex PCR; TCRdb's copy has only in-frame clones and leaves some out. Of around 260,000 clones in the sample, roughly 20% are singletons; the top ten hold around 0.03%. This receptor was taken from a woman in her thirties or forties with type 1 diabetes. The chain recombines TRBV9 with TRBJ2-7; TRBD2 aligns across 11 bases. Sample: naive CD4+ T cells from blood. The DNA for the CDR3 is TGTGCCAGCAGCGTAGGTCATAGCGGGGGGGAGTACGAGCAGTACTTC. It codes for CASSVGHSGGEYEQYF.